These 9 T cell receptor beta chains originate from one sample sequenced in a study of early T cells in non-severe SARS-CoV-2 infection. In TCRdb, the 5' RACE reads were re-called with MiXCR into one record per CDR3 protein. The sample records some 50,000 distinct CDR3 sequences, 10% being singletons. The sample taken for sequencing was whole blood. Every receptor here comes from an adult who was a healthcare worker with PCR-confirmed SARS-CoV-2 infection or an uninfected control (not recorded which).

The rearrangement uses TRBV12-3 or TRBV12-4 and TRBJ1-4; D gene unclear. The ends were cut back, 6 bases at V and 5 bases at J, with 7 bases in the middle. The CDR3 length is 12 residues. The CDR3 DNA reads as TGTGCCAGCAGCACCGGGAATGAAAAACTGTTTTTT. Its protein product is CASSTGNEKLFF.

This clonotype was counted between two and nine times. The chain uses TRBV7-8 and TRBJ2-7, with no clear D. The ends were cut back, 5 bases at V and 3 bases at J, with 14 bases in the middle. This CDR3 region has 14 residues. CDR1 is SGHVS and CDR2 is FQNEAQ in the germline V gene. Written as DNA, the CDR3 is TGTGCCAGCAGCGTACAGTGTGAGCTCTACGAGCAGTACTTC. This sequence encodes CASSVQCELYEQYF.

The gene calls are TRBV28 and TRBJ2-7, with 8 bases fitting TRBD2. Germline CDR1 and CDR2: MDHEN and SYDVKM. The CDR3 length is 14 residues. The V segment lost 5 bases and the J segment 0 bases; nucleotides outside the gene matches: 3. The CDR3 bases are TGTGCCAGCAGTGTAGCGGGATTCTCCTACGAGCAGTACTTC. Translating gives CASSVAGFSYEQYF.

The V gene is TRBV5-1, the J gene TRBJ2-2; 14 nucleotides agree with TRBD2. Germline V lookup: CDR1 SGHRS, CDR2 YFSETQ. This CDR3 contains 20 residues. Unmatched junction bases numbered 18, after V lost 5 bases and J lost 6 bases. The CDR3 region has the DNA TGCGCCAGCAGTTTACCGGGACTAGCGGGGGCCATAACACGGGCCGGGGAGCTGTTTTTT. Translation: CASSLPGLAGAITRAGELFF.

This clonotype came up a few times. The V gene is TRBV2, the J gene TRBJ2-3; a weak D match, TRBD1 (7 bases). CDR1 is SNHLY, CDR2 FYNNEI, per germline. V dropped 2 bases and J dropped 3 bases, with 12 bases sitting between them. This CDR3 has 15 residues. As DNA, the CDR3 is TGTGCCAGCAGTGAACGCAGGGGGAGGACAGATACGCAGTATTTT. Its protein product is CASSERRGRTDTQYF.

The chain couples TRBV10-3 to TRBJ2-5; D is possibly TRBD1 (6 bases). This CDR3 is built from 12 residues. Trimming took off 11 bases at V and 1 base at J, with 11 bases between the two ends. From germline, CDR1 is ENHRY and CDR2 SYGVKD. The CDR3 nucleotides are TGTGCCTCCCAGGGGATCCAAGAGACCCAGTACTTC. It codes for CASQGIQETQYF.

This chain connects TRBV7-2 to TRBJ2-7; 7 bases fit TRBD2. This CDR3 spans 14 amino acids. The junction had 9 bases not matched to a gene; V was cut back by 4 bases and J by 6 bases. The germline CDR1 and CDR2 sequences are SGHTA and FQGNSA. CDR3 region: CASSSFGRAREQYF. The CDR3 DNA follows: TGTGCCAGCAGCTCCTTTGGGAGGGCCCGCGAGCAGTACTTC.

This clonotype was seen many times. This chain connects TRBV12-3 or TRBV12-4 to TRBJ1-4; 7 bases are a match to TRBD1. The CDR3 covers 16 residues. V gave up 5 bases and J gave up 1 base; unmatched junction bases: 7. The CDR3 protein is CASSADRVGTNEKLFF. The CDR3 coding sequence is TGTGCCAGCAGTGCTGACAGGGTAGGAACTAATGAAAAACTGTTTTTT.

This clonotype appeared a few times. The chain links TRBV11-2 to TRBJ1-1; no definite D call. Germline V gene lookup returns CDR1 SGHAT and CDR2 FQNNGV. This CDR3 has 13 residues. CDR3 DNA sequence: TGTCAAAGAATCCGGGCGGGTACCACTGAAGCTTTCTTT. Its protein product is CQRIRAGTTEAFF.